This passage covers 19 T cell receptor beta chains from one sample sequenced in a study of cytomegalovirus exposure and HLA in healthy donors. With 60 Vbeta and 13 Jbeta primers, the PCR was carried out. The method was immunoSEQ multiplex PCR; TCRdb's version includes in-frame clones alone and lacks a portion of them. This table holds 95,000 to 100,000 clones, approximately 75% found once. The sample taken for sequencing was PBMCs. These TCRs come from a woman between 40 and 50 years old in good health and CMV-seronegative.

The chain is built from TRBV13 and TRBJ2-7; TRBD1 matches 10 bases. Germline V gene lookup returns CDR1 PRHDT and CDR2 FYEKMQ (reference sequence). The J segment lost 3 bases and the V segment lost 4 bases, leaving 3 bases of the junction unmatched. The CDR3 extends over 14 amino acids. CDR3 nucleotides: TGTGCCAGCAGCTCGGGGACAGGGGTCTACGAGCAGTACTTC. Its translation: CASSSGTGVYEQYF.

The chain recombines TRBV11-3 with TRBJ1-2; D is unclear. V was pared by 3 bases and J by 4 bases, with 18 bases between. The CDR3 covers 16 residues. CDR1 and CDR2 (germline): SGHNT, YENEEA. The CDR3 reads CASSFTMFPPSYGYTF. The CDR3 DNA reads as TGTGCCAGCAGCTTTACCATGTTTCCGCCGAGCTATGGCTACACCTTC. Together with reference TRBV11-3 and TRBJ1-2, the CDR3 gives the full variable domain: EAGVVQSPRYKIIEKKQPVAFWCNPISGHNTLYWYLQNLGQGPELLIRYENEEAVDDSQLPKDRFSAERLKGVDSTLKIQPAELGDSAVYLCASSFTMFPPSYGYTFGSGTRLTVV.

V gene TRBV30 combines with J gene TRBJ2-7; possibly TRBD1 for D (6 bases). CDR1 and CDR2 from the germline V gene are GTSNPN and SVGIG (reference sequence). Trimming removed 5 bases at V and 2 bases at J, with 13 bases between. The CDR3 has 13 amino acids. The CDR3, as DNA: TGTGCCTGGTCACTGGGGGCTACCTACGAGCAGTACTTC. It codes for CAWSLGATYEQYF.

V gene TRBV7-9 combines with J gene TRBJ2-5; 7 bases match TRBD1. This CDR3 contains 15 residues. The junction had 9 bases not matched to a gene; V was cut back by 4 bases and J by 4 bases. The V gene's germline CDR1 is SEHNR and CDR2 FQNEAQ (reference sequence). The CDR3 sequence is CASSSPVDRVETQYF. CDR3 coding DNA: TGTGCCAGCAGCTCGCCAGTTGACAGGGTAGAGACCCAGTACTTC.

The genes are TRBV7-9 and TRBJ2-7; TRBD2 matches at 7 bases. CDR3 size: 16 residues. V lost 5 bases, J lost 4 bases, and 14 bases stayed unmatched. Germline-derived CDR1 and CDR2 are SEHNR and FQNEAQ (reference sequence). The chain's CDR3 is CASSPTLGGSSYEQYF. The CDR3 nucleotides are TGTGCCAGCAGCCCCACGCTAGGCGGGAGTAGTTACGAGCAGTACTTC.

A word on this clone: One junction end does not reproduce the germline sequence, and a read error may be involved. V is TRBV7-9 and J is TRBJ2-7, with TRBD1 matching 11 bases. The CDR3 length is 13 residues. CDR1 is SEHNR and CDR2 is FQNEAQ in the germline V gene (reference sequence). CDR3 region: CSSTGTGGYEQYF. The CDR3 DNA reads TGTTCCAGCACCGGGACAGGGGGCTACGAGCAGTACTTC.

This clone was seen more than once but under ten times. The gene calls are TRBV9 and TRBJ2-3; 9 bases agree with TRBD2. The length of the CDR3 is 18 residues. CDR1 and CDR2 (germline): SGDLS, YYNGEE. Trimming cost V 1 base and J 2 bases; bases outside gene matches: 11. CDR3 DNA sequence: TGTGCCAGCAGCGTAACAGGGGCGGCTAGCGGGATCACAGATACGCAGTATTTT. It codes for CASSVTGAASGITDTQYF.

This clone was detected a few times. The rearrangement links TRBV7-6 to TRBJ2-1; 12 bases agree with TRBD2. The germline gives CDR1 SGHVS, CDR2 FNYEAQ. The J segment lost 5 bases and the V segment lost 5 bases, leaving 7 bases of the junction unmatched. The CDR3 consists of 16 residues. In DNA form, the CDR3 reads TGTGCCAGCAGCCGCGGACTAGCGGGGACCAACAATGAGCAGTTCTTC. Protein sequence: CASSRGLAGTNNEQFF.

The genes are TRBV7-6 and TRBJ1-4, with D possibly TRBD1 on 6 matching bases. The CDR3 has 15 amino acids. Trimming cost V 5 bases and J 3 bases, with 13 bases left between them. Germline-derived CDR1 and CDR2 are SGHVS and FNYEAQ. The CDR3 sequence: CASSHLQGSNEKLFF. The CDR3 DNA is TGTGCCAGCAGCCATCTACAGGGTTCTAATGAAAAACTGTTTTTT.

V is TRBV14 and J is TRBJ1-1, with TRBD1 identical over 7 bases. Germline V gene sequence: CDR1 SGHDN, CDR2 FVKESK. The CDR3 sequence is 15 residues long. V gave up 1 base and J gave up 1 base; unmatched junction bases: 3. The CDR3 nucleotides read TGTGCCAGCAGCCAAGGGCGACAGGGGAACACTGAAGCTTTCTTT. This gives the protein CASSQGRQGNTEAFF.

The V gene is TRBV6-1, the J gene TRBJ2-7, with TRBD2 matching 9 bases. V lost 6 bases to trimming and J lost 5 bases; unmatched junction nucleotides: 8. This CDR3 region has 14 residues. Per the germline V gene, CDR1 is MNHNS and CDR2 is SASEGT. The CDR3 is CASSSRGGGNEQYF. The CDR3 DNA reads TGTGCCAGCAGCTCGCGGGGGGGAGGGAACGAGCAGTACTTC.

This clone was counted a few times. This chain connects TRBV4-2 to TRBJ1-1, with 9 bases matching TRBD1. The CDR3 has 15 amino acids. Per the germline V gene, CDR1 is LGHNA and CDR2 is YNFKEQ. After removal of 5 bases from V and 5 bases from J, the junction contained 9 bases not matched to a gene. Here the CDR3 reads CASSGGQGKDTEAFF. The CDR3 coding sequence is TGTGCCAGCAGCGGGGGACAGGGAAAGGATACTGAAGCTTTCTTT.

This chain uses TRBV5-1 with TRBJ2-3; 7 nucleotides agree with TRBD1. V gave up 0 bases and J gave up 5 bases; unmatched junction bases: 6. This CDR3 has 15 amino acids. The germline gives CDR1 SGHRS, CDR2 YFSETQ. The CDR3 sequence is CASSLETGSGDTQYF. The CDR3 nucleotides read TGCGCCAGCAGCTTGGAGACAGGGTCAGGAGATACGCAGTATTTT.

V usage is TRBV29-1 and J usage is TRBJ2-1; 7 nucleotides match TRBD2. J gave up 0 bases and V 3 bases, and 8 bases lay outside the gene matches. The CDR3 length is 16 residues. Per germline, CDR1 SQVTM and CDR2 ANQGSEA. The chain's CDR3 is CSVDVHGGTSYNEQFF. CDR3 in DNA: TGCAGCGTTGACGTTCACGGGGGGACCTCCTACAATGAGCAGTTCTTC.

The chain links TRBV4-3 to TRBJ2-1; 9 nucleotides match TRBD2. V trimming: 6 bases; J trimming: 5 bases; junction bases outside the gene matches: 20. Germline-derived CDR1 and CDR2 are LGHNA and YSLEER. The CDR3 loop spans 19 amino acids. As DNA, the CDR3 is TGCGCCAGCAGTCGATACGGGGCGGGGGGGCCAGCCGCGAACAATGAGCAGTTCTTC. Protein sequence: CASSRYGAGGPAANNEQFF.

V gene TRBV28 combines with J gene TRBJ1-2; D not resolved. V was shortened by 6 bases and J by 2 bases, with 7 bases between the two germline ends. Germline V gene lookup returns CDR1 MDHEN and CDR2 SYDVKM. The CDR3 consists of 12 residues. CDR3 amino acids: CASSVRNYGYTF. Here the CDR3 DNA reads TGTGCCAGCAGCGTGAGAAACTATGGCTACACCTTC.

This clone was counted between two and nine times. This rearrangement joins TRBV7-6 to TRBJ1-2; TRBD1 matches 9 bases. With V trimmed by 4 bases and J by 8 bases, 5 bases remained unmatched. The CDR3 contains 13 residues. The germline V gene encodes CDR1 SGHVS and CDR2 FNYEAQ. The CDR3 DNA is TGTGCCAGCAGCTCACCGGACAGGGGAGGCTACACCTTC. The encoded protein is CASSSPDRGGYTF.

The rearrangement links TRBV7-9 to TRBJ2-2, with D unclear. The CDR3 length is 15 residues. The germline V gene has CDR1 SEHNR and CDR2 FQNEAQ (reference sequence). With 7 bases removed from V and 1 base from J, the gap between germline ends came to 13 bases. CDR3 loop: CASTVPQWNTGELFF. CDR3 coding DNA: TGTGCCAGCACCGTTCCACAGTGGAACACCGGGGAGCTGTTTTTT.

The chain carries TRBV5-8 and TRBJ1-2; D is perhaps TRBD1 (5 bases). Per germline, CDR1 SGHTS and CDR2 YDEGEE. The CDR3 is 15 amino acids. Trimming took 0 bases from V and 4 from J, leaving 13 bases between them. The CDR3: CASSLVAGLSYGYTF. Here the CDR3 DNA reads TGTGCCAGCAGCTTGGTGGCAGGGCTTAGCTATGGCTACACCTTC.